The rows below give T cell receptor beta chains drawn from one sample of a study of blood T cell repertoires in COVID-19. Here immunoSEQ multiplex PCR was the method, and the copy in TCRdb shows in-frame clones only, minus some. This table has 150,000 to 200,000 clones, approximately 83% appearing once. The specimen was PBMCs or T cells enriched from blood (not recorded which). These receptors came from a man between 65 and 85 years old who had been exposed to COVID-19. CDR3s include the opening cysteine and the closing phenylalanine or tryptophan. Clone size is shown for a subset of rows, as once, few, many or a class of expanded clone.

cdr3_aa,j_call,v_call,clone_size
CASSPRASSVNEQFF,TRBJ2-1,TRBV2,.
CASSLLRRGGAGYTF,TRBJ1-2,TRBV5-6,few
CASSSGAGNTIYF,TRBJ1-3,TRBV6-5,.
CASSQGQGWSGELFF,TRBJ2-2,TRBV7-9,once
CASSLGQGADTQYF,TRBJ2-3,TRBV5-1,.
CASSHLGSSYNEQFF,TRBJ2-1,TRBV3-1/TRBV3-2,.
CASSLASGHPKNIQYF,TRBJ2-4,TRBV5-4,.
CASSQGKWAAPQETQYF,TRBJ2-5,TRBV3-1/TRBV3-2,.
CASSQLGTPVGDTQYF,TRBJ2-3,TRBV3-1/TRBV3-2,.
CASSLLRTNAGELFF,TRBJ2-2,TRBV28,.
CSVVYRTGVHEQYF,TRBJ2-7,TRBV29-1,.
CASSLDTTYEQYF,TRBJ2-7,TRBV5-1,few
CASSVSTNTEAFF,TRBJ1-1,TRBV7-2,once
CASSLGQGNTEAFF,TRBJ1-1,TRBV4-3,once
CASSPDSETQYF,TRBJ2-5,TRBV12-3/TRBV12-4,.
CASSFGTVYYEQYF,TRBJ2-7,TRBV7-9,.
CASSQEVYAGGVSETQYF,TRBJ2-5,TRBV3-1/TRBV3-2,.
CASSLQGVVGYTF,TRBJ1-2,TRBV5-4,.
CASSWGGSYSNQPQHF,TRBJ1-5,TRBV19,.
CASSSGQGGKVSYGYTF,TRBJ1-2,TRBV19,.
CASSFTVTGNWAGYTF,TRBJ1-2,TRBV5-7,.
CASTQSGGGNTEAFF,TRBJ1-1,TRBV2,.
CASSQGWGSGGLRDTQYF,TRBJ2-3,TRBV4-3,.
CASSLGAGEETQYF,TRBJ2-5,TRBV5-1,.
CASTLTSYPNEQFF,TRBJ2-1,TRBV7-2,.
CASSVRNSPLHF,TRBJ1-6,TRBV9,medium-sized
CASSQERGRGPGNEQYF,TRBJ2-7,TRBV4-1,.
CSVQQGTGNTIYF,TRBJ1-3,TRBV29-1,once
CASSFYRVTGNTIYF,TRBJ1-3,TRBV7-2,.
CASSYLSLAYEQYF,TRBJ2-7,TRBV6-6,.
CASSLGQGTYTGELFF,TRBJ2-2,TRBV7-2,.
CAWRTGLNQPQHF,TRBJ1-5,TRBV30,.
CASAKGGLVTYNEQFF,TRBJ2-1,TRBV5-4,.
CSVGAHGKTNTGELFF,TRBJ2-2,TRBV29-1,.
CSASRQGSTDTQYF,TRBJ2-3,TRBV20-1,.
CASSEGTGVNYGYTF,TRBJ1-2,TRBV6-1,.
CACGDSYNSPLHF,TRBJ1-6,TRBV19,.